This T cell receptor (beta chain) appears in the sequencing data of a study of control samples from healthy donors and cancer patients. Libraries were prepared by immunoSEQ multiplex PCR; TCRdb keeps only in-frame clonotypes and omits some of them. The sample lists 35,000 to 55,000 clones, 65% to 80% occurring once. The clonotype originates from a male donor with melanoma. Specimen: formalin-fixed, paraffin-embedded tissue.

CDR3 amino acids: CAISEKGSGSGADTQYF. The DNA for the CDR3 is TGTGCCATCAGTGAGAAGGGTAGCGGGAGTGGTGCAGATACGCAGTATTTT. This chain uses TRBV10-3 with TRBJ2-3; 9 positions match TRBD2. CDR1 and CDR2 from the germline V gene are ENHRY and SYGVKD. CDR3 length: 17 amino acids. The J segment lost 4 bases and the V segment lost 2 bases, leaving 10 bases of the junction unmatched.